This T cell receptor beta chain was found in a study of neurological immune-mediated disorders. Study-level findings and limits: The greatest degree of TCR clonal expansion was observed in HTLV-1-associated myelopathy, with the lowest in multiple sclerosis, below that of healthy controls. Across subjects, no CDR3 amino acid sequence appeared in expanded clones of more than one subject, a finding that suggested private repertoires in all groups.

PBMCs numbering 2 million and stored at -80 C yielded the unsorted libraries. It was by 5'RACE with 10-nucleotide random UMIs that the cDNA was made. Each CDR3 protein gets one entry after TCRdb re-called the 5' RACE reads with MiXCR. The profile shows about 20,000 distinct CDR3 sequences, around 2.5% of them singletons. This clonotype was observed at least ten times. Its antigen is unknown. Trimming removed 5 bases at V and 4 bases at J, with 11 bases between. The CDR3 length is 13 residues. Germline CDR1 is MNHEY and CDR2 is SMNVEV (reference sequence). The chain couples TRBV27 to TRBJ1-2, with a tentative D call TRBD1 (6 bases). The sequence came from a woman aged 18 to 35 with multiple sclerosis. Sequenced: PBMCs. DNA of the CDR3: TGTGCCAGCAGTCCACAGGGCGGCTATGGCTACACCTTC. This gives the protein CASSPQGGYGYTF.